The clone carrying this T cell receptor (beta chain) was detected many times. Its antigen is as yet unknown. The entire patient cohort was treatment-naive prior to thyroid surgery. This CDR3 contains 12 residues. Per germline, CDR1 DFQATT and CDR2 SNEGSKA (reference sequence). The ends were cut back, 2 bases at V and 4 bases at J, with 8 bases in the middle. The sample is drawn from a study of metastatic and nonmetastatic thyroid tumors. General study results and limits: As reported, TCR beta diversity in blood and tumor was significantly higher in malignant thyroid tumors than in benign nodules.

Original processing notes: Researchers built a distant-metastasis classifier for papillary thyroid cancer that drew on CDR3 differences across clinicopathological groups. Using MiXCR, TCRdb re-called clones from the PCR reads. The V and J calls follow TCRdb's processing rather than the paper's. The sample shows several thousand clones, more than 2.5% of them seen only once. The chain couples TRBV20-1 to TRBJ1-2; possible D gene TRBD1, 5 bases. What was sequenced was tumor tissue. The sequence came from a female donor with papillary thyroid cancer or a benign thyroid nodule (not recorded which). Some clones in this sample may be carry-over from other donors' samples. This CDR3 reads CSARSGTYGYTF. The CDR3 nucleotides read TGCAGTGCTAGATCAGGGACCTATGGCTACACCTTC.